A selection of T cell receptor beta chains follows, all from one sample in a study of blood T cell repertoires in COVID-19. Some clones are missing from TCRdb's copy, which holds only in-frame ones; the method was immunoSEQ multiplex PCR. The data show some 190,000 clones, with about 85% seen just once and about 5% held by the top ten. The sample taken for sequencing was peripheral blood. These receptors were taken from a woman of 80 years or more with acute or convalescent COVID-19. CDR3s include the opening cysteine and the closing phenylalanine or tryptophan. The order of the fields is V gene, J gene, CDR3 protein.

TRBV5-5	TRBJ1-3	CASSLVVTKSSSGNTIYF
TRBV27	TRBJ1-1	CASSPEAGNTEAFF
TRBV10-3	TRBJ2-2	CAILASANTGELFF
TRBV7-9	TRBJ1-1	CASSLDIGRIAFF
TRBV10-3	TRBJ1-1	CAIGTTAGTEAFF
TRBV5-1	TRBJ1-6	CASSFLQNNSPLHF
TRBV28	TRBJ1-2	CASRSTGGGFNYGYTF
TRBV11-2	TRBJ2-1	CASSFTTPHNEQFF
TRBV19	TRBJ2-4	CASTLTSGKNIQYF
TRBV11-2	TRBJ1-1	CASSPTGMGNTEAFF
TRBV5-1	TRBJ2-1	CASSLGLEGNEQFF
TRBV6-5	TRBJ2-4	CASKTSGKAKNIQYF
TRBV6-5	TRBJ1-2	CASSSGGGGYTF
TRBV6-2/TRBV6-3	TRBJ2-1	CASSYWPGTSGKFF
TRBV5-1	TRBJ1-3	CASRMSSGNTIYF
TRBV7-9	TRBJ1-2	CASSSWDFSNYGYTF
TRBV7-9	TRBJ2-1	CASSLAEKGTVPIF
TRBV3-1/TRBV3-2	TRBJ1-1	CASSQFLGTEAFF
TRBV6-5	TRBJ1-1	CASISDRIGAEAFF
TRBV20-1	TRBJ1-5	CSASSQGASNQPQHF
TRBV18	TRBJ1-1	CASSPAAGTTEAFF
TRBV2	TRBJ2-3	CASSAGISVDTQYF
TRBV5-1	TRBJ2-5	CASSFGGGGGETQYF
TRBV6-5	TRBJ2-5	CASSYFPGNPTTQYF
TRBV4-3	TRBJ1-4	CASSRGGTGEEKLFF
TRBV24-1	TRBJ1-1	CATSDPYPTGLWAFF
TRBV6-6	TRBJ2-4	CASSPTEKLYF
TRBV9	TRBJ2-3	CASSAGEGVADTQYF
TRBV18	TRBJ2-5	CASSERTGGETQYF
TRBV19	TRBJ2-2	CASKGLDLTGELFF
TRBV5-4	TRBJ2-1	CASSLETSGRFF
TRBV28	TRBJ1-2	CASSLRGQTRAYGYTF
TRBV18	TRBJ1-4	CASSPFRVGATNEKLFF
TRBV28	TRBJ1-1	CASRDRGNTEAFF
TRBV15	TRBJ2-5	CATSRDSGGPETQYF
TRBV27	TRBJ2-1	CASSSDRAYNEQFF
TRBV2	TRBJ1-1	CASLRESSVEAFF